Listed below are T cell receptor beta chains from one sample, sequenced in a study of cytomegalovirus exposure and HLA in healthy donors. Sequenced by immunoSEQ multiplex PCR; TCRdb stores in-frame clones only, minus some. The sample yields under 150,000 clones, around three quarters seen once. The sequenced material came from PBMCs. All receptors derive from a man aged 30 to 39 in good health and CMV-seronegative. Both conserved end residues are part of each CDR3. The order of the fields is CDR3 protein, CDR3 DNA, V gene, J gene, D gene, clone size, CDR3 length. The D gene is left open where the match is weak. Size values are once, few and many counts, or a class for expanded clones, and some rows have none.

CDR3 protein: CASSPTGRDTEAFF
CDR3 DNA: TGTGCCAGCAGCCCGACAGGGAGAGACACTGAAGCTTTCTTT
V gene: TRBV7-8
J gene: TRBJ1-1
D gene: TRBD1
clone size: .
CDR3 length: 14

CDR3 protein: CASSFFPTSGLNYGYTF
CDR3 DNA: TGTGCCAGCAGCTTTTTCCCAACATCTGGACTGAACTATGGCTACACCTTC
V gene: TRBV7-9
J gene: TRBJ1-2
D gene: .
clone size: .
CDR3 length: 17

CDR3 protein: CASGLVQEQPQHF
CDR3 DNA: TGTGCTAGTGGTTTGGTACAGGAACAGCCCCAGCATTTT
V gene: TRBV12-5
J gene: TRBJ1-5
D gene: .
clone size: .
CDR3 length: 13

CDR3 protein: CASVGVNGQGGNEQYF
CDR3 DNA: TGTGCCAGCGTGGGGGTGAACGGACAGGGAGGAAACGAGCAGTACTTC
V gene: TRBV5-4
J gene: TRBJ2-7
D gene: TRBD1
clone size: .
CDR3 length: 16

CDR3 protein: CASSLGPYGSGRIQETQYF
CDR3 DNA: TGTGCCAGCAGCTTAGGGCCGTATGGGAGCGGGAGGATCCAAGAGACCCAGTACTTC
V gene: TRBV11-2
J gene: TRBJ2-5
D gene: TRBD2
clone size: .
CDR3 length: 19

CDR3 protein: CASSEGGAYNEQFF
CDR3 DNA: TGTGCCAGTAGTGAGGGAGGCGCCTACAATGAGCAGTTCTTC
V gene: TRBV19
J gene: TRBJ2-1
D gene: .
clone size: .
CDR3 length: 14

CDR3 protein: CASSSGQTPYGYTF
CDR3 DNA: TGTGCCAGCAGCTCTGGACAGACCCCATATGGCTACACCTTC
V gene: TRBV5-6
J gene: TRBJ1-2
D gene: .
clone size: .
CDR3 length: 14

CDR3 protein: CASSFRTSGRAPAGELFF
CDR3 DNA: TGTGCCAGCAGCTTTCGGACTAGCGGGAGGGCCCCCGCCGGGGAGCTGTTTTTT
V gene: TRBV7-9
J gene: TRBJ2-2
D gene: TRBD2
clone size: .
CDR3 length: 18

CDR3 protein: CASREREAGNEQFF
CDR3 DNA: TGTGCCAGCAGAGAGCGGGAAGCGGGCAATGAGCAGTTCTTC
V gene: TRBV6-4
J gene: TRBJ2-1
D gene: TRBD2
clone size: .
CDR3 length: 14

CDR3 protein: CASSPRTREDTQYF
CDR3 DNA: TGTGCCAGCAGCCCTCGGACTAGAGAAGATACGCAGTATTTT
V gene: TRBV9
J gene: TRBJ2-3
D gene: TRBD2
clone size: few
CDR3 length: 14

CDR3 protein: CASSPSGSYEQYF
CDR3 DNA: TGCGCCAGCAGCCCTAGCGGGAGTTACGAGCAGTACTTC
V gene: TRBV5-1
J gene: TRBJ2-7
D gene: TRBD2
clone size: .
CDR3 length: 13

CDR3 protein: CASSSPASYEQYF
CDR3 DNA: TGTGCCAGCAGCTCACCCGCTAGCTACGAGCAGTACTTC
V gene: TRBV7-9
J gene: TRBJ2-7
D gene: .
clone size: .
CDR3 length: 13

CDR3 protein: CASSLRSGYEQYF
CDR3 DNA: TGTGCCAGCAGCTTAAGGTCGGGGTACGAGCAGTACTTC
V gene: TRBV11-3
J gene: TRBJ2-7
D gene: .
clone size: .
CDR3 length: 13

CDR3 protein: CASRPPGQGYGYPF
CDR3 DNA: TGTGCCAGCAGGCCGCCGGGACAGGGGTATGGCTACCCCTTC
V gene: TRBV28
J gene: TRBJ1-2
D gene: TRBD1
clone size: .
CDR3 length: 14

CDR3 protein: CASRPGQGSSYEQYF
CDR3 DNA: TGTGCCAGCAGACCCGGACAGGGGAGCTCCTACGAGCAGTACTTC
V gene: TRBV5-4
J gene: TRBJ2-7
D gene: TRBD1
clone size: .
CDR3 length: 15

CDR3 protein: CASSKWGRGRSTEAFF
CDR3 DNA: TGTGCCAGCAGCAAATGGGGCAGGGGGAGGTCCACTGAAGCTTTCTTT
V gene: TRBV21-1
J gene: TRBJ1-1
D gene: .
clone size: .
CDR3 length: 16

CDR3 protein: CASSAGTGAINEQFF
CDR3 DNA: TGTGCCAGCAGCGCCGGGACAGGAGCCATCAATGAGCAGTTCTTC
V gene: TRBV9
J gene: TRBJ2-1
D gene: TRBD1
clone size: .
CDR3 length: 15

CDR3 protein: CASSSGVSGNTIYF
CDR3 DNA: TGTGCCAGCAGTTCAGGGGTTTCTGGAAACACCATATATTTT
V gene: TRBV27
J gene: TRBJ1-3
D gene: .
clone size: .
CDR3 length: 14

CDR3 protein: CASSVGNVGGQPQHF
CDR3 DNA: TGTGCCAGCAGTGTAGGAAACGTAGGAGGTCAGCCCCAGCATTTT
V gene: TRBV2
J gene: TRBJ1-5
D gene: .
clone size: .
CDR3 length: 15

CDR3 protein: CASSPLHGASYEQYF
CDR3 DNA: TGCGCCAGCAGCCCCCTACATGGGGCATCATACGAGCAGTACTTC
V gene: TRBV4-3
J gene: TRBJ2-7
D gene: .
clone size: .
CDR3 length: 15

CDR3 protein: CASSAGDSEAYGYTF
CDR3 DNA: TGTGCCAGCAGCGCCGGGGACAGCGAGGCGTATGGCTACACCTTC
V gene: TRBV9
J gene: TRBJ1-2
D gene: TRBD1
clone size: once
CDR3 length: 15

CDR3 protein: CASSVGASGAEKTQYF
CDR3 DNA: TGTGCCAGCAGCGTAGGGGCTAGCGGGGCGGAGAAGACCCAGTACTTC
V gene: TRBV9
J gene: TRBJ2-5
D gene: TRBD2
clone size: .
CDR3 length: 16

CDR3 protein: CASSLTGIGSYEQYF
CDR3 DNA: TGTGCCAGCAGCCTAACAGGGATTGGATCCTACGAGCAGTACTTC
V gene: TRBV27
J gene: TRBJ2-7
D gene: .
clone size: .
CDR3 length: 15

CDR3 protein: CASSISGTHSYNEQFF
CDR3 DNA: TGTGCCAGTAGTATATCGGGGACTCATTCCTACAATGAGCAGTTCTTC
V gene: TRBV19
J gene: TRBJ2-1
D gene: .
clone size: .
CDR3 length: 16

CDR3 protein: CASSPGGTANYGYTF
CDR3 DNA: TGTGCCAGCAGTCCAGGGGGCACAGCTAACTATGGCTACACCTTC
V gene: TRBV2
J gene: TRBJ1-2
D gene: TRBD1
clone size: .
CDR3 length: 15

CDR3 protein: CASSVGGQEGRETQYF
CDR3 DNA: TGTGCCAGCAGCGTAGGGGGACAGGAGGGGAGGGAGACCCAGTACTTC
V gene: TRBV9
J gene: TRBJ2-5
D gene: TRBD1
clone size: once
CDR3 length: 16

CDR3 protein: CASSMFDYSNQPQHF
CDR3 DNA: TGTGCCAGTAGTATGTTCGACTATAGCAATCAGCCCCAGCATTTT
V gene: TRBV19
J gene: TRBJ1-5
D gene: .
clone size: .
CDR3 length: 15

CDR3 protein: CAIAKRGGGSGNTIYF
CDR3 DNA: TGTGCCATAGCCAAACGTGGGGGAGGCTCTGGAAACACCATATATTTT
V gene: TRBV10-3
J gene: TRBJ1-3
D gene: .
clone size: .
CDR3 length: 16

CDR3 protein: CASSPPRLASSYNEQFF
CDR3 DNA: TGCGCCAGCAGCCCCCCAAGACTAGCGAGCTCCTACAATGAGCAGTTCTTC
V gene: TRBV4-1
J gene: TRBJ2-1
D gene: TRBD2
clone size: .
CDR3 length: 17

CDR3 protein: CALSEGQGAHEQYF
CDR3 DNA: TGTGCCCTCTCAGAGGGACAGGGGGCGCATGAGCAGTACTTC
V gene: TRBV10-3
J gene: TRBJ2-7
D gene: TRBD1
clone size: .
CDR3 length: 14

CDR3 protein: CASSVELAGGPFNEQFF
CDR3 DNA: TGTGCCAGCAGCGTAGAGTTGGCGGGAGGGCCTTTTAATGAGCAGTTCTTC
V gene: TRBV9
J gene: TRBJ2-1
D gene: TRBD2
clone size: .
CDR3 length: 17

CDR3 protein: CSVEVGQGTGEAFF
CDR3 DNA: TGCAGCGTTGAAGTAGGGCAGGGGACGGGTGAAGCTTTCTTT
V gene: TRBV29-1
J gene: TRBJ1-1
D gene: .
clone size: .
CDR3 length: 14

CDR3 protein: CASSYGRIRGGNTIYF
CDR3 DNA: TGTGCCAGCAGTTACGGTCGAATAAGGGGAGGAAACACCATATATTTT
V gene: TRBV6-5
J gene: TRBJ1-3
D gene: .
clone size: few
CDR3 length: 16

CDR3 protein: CASSESSRSEQYF
CDR3 DNA: TGCGCCAGCAGTGAGTCCAGTCGCAGCGAGCAGTACTTC
V gene: TRBV10-1
J gene: TRBJ2-7
D gene: .
clone size: .
CDR3 length: 13

CDR3 protein: CASSFGGQPGEAFF
CDR3 DNA: TGTGCCAGCAGTTTTGGGGGACAGCCCGGTGAAGCTTTCTTT
V gene: TRBV27
J gene: TRBJ1-1
D gene: TRBD1
clone size: .
CDR3 length: 14

CDR3 protein: CASSVKDSRRNTIYF
CDR3 DNA: TGTGCCAGTAGTGTGAAGGACAGTCGCAGAAACACCATATATTTT
V gene: TRBV19
J gene: TRBJ1-3
D gene: .
clone size: .
CDR3 length: 15

CDR3 protein: CASSFRPGQGAYEQYF
CDR3 DNA: TGTGCCAGCAGTTTTCGACCGGGACAGGGGGCCTATGAGCAGTACTTC
V gene: TRBV28
J gene: TRBJ2-7
D gene: TRBD1
clone size: .
CDR3 length: 16

CDR3 protein: CASSALDGRPHEQYF
CDR3 DNA: TGTGCCAGCAGCGCCCTGGACGGGAGGCCCCACGAGCAGTACTTC
V gene: TRBV6-6
J gene: TRBJ2-7
D gene: TRBD2
clone size: .
CDR3 length: 15

CDR3 protein: CAISESTGLGTGAYEQYF
CDR3 DNA: TGTGCCATCAGTGAGTCGACTGGGTTAGGGACAGGAGCCTACGAGCAGTACTTC
V gene: TRBV10-3
J gene: TRBJ2-7
D gene: TRBD1
clone size: .
CDR3 length: 18

CDR3 protein: CASSQDASGRNYEQYF
CDR3 DNA: TGTGCCAGCAGCCAAGACGCCAGCGGGAGAAACTACGAGCAGTACTTC
V gene: TRBV4-2
J gene: TRBJ2-7
D gene: TRBD2
clone size: .
CDR3 length: 16

CDR3 protein: CASSLTGPQPQHF
CDR3 DNA: TGCGCCAGCAGCCTTACAGGGCCTCAGCCCCAGCATTTT
V gene: TRBV4-1
J gene: TRBJ1-5
D gene: .
clone size: .
CDR3 length: 13

CDR3 protein: CASSEMAGGIEQFF
CDR3 DNA: TGTGCCAGCAGTGAGATGGCAGGGGGCATCGAGCAGTTCTTC
V gene: TRBV2
J gene: TRBJ2-1
D gene: TRBD1
clone size: .
CDR3 length: 14

CDR3 protein: CASSLTQNTEAFF
CDR3 DNA: TGTGCCAGCAGCCTGACACAGAACACTGAAGCTTTCTTT
V gene: TRBV28
J gene: TRBJ1-1
D gene: .
clone size: .
CDR3 length: 13

CDR3 protein: CATSVGGGGNEQFF
CDR3 DNA: TGTGCCACCTCTGTCGGGGGAGGGGGAAATGAGCAGTTCTTC
V gene: TRBV15
J gene: TRBJ2-1
D gene: .
clone size: .
CDR3 length: 14

CDR3 protein: CASSQDRGNNEQYF
CDR3 DNA: TGTGCCAGCAGTCAGGACAGGGGTAACAACGAGCAGTACTTC
V gene: TRBV6-6
J gene: TRBJ2-7
D gene: TRBD1
clone size: .
CDR3 length: 14

CDR3 protein: CASSVALAGVRDNEQFF
CDR3 DNA: TGTGCCAGCAGCGTGGCCCTAGCGGGAGTTCGGGACAATGAGCAGTTCTTC
V gene: TRBV9
J gene: TRBJ2-1
D gene: TRBD2
clone size: once
CDR3 length: 17

CDR3 protein: CASSAGQADYGYTF
CDR3 DNA: TGTGCCAGCAGCGCCGGACAGGCGGACTATGGCTACACCTTC
V gene: TRBV7-2
J gene: TRBJ1-2
D gene: TRBD1
clone size: few
CDR3 length: 14

CDR3 protein: CASSSYSLREQFF
CDR3 DNA: TGTGCCAGTAGTTCCTACTCGCTCAGGGAGCAGTTCTTC
V gene: TRBV19
J gene: TRBJ2-1
D gene: .
clone size: .
CDR3 length: 13

CDR3 protein: CASSLAPGQGSYEQYF
CDR3 DNA: TGTGCCAGCAGCTTAGCACCGGGACAGGGATCCTACGAGCAGTACTTC
V gene: TRBV7-2
J gene: TRBJ2-7
D gene: TRBD1
clone size: once
CDR3 length: 16

CDR3 protein: CASSVGLANNEQFF
CDR3 DNA: TGTGCCAGCAGTGTCGGGCTAGCGAACAATGAGCAGTTCTTC
V gene: TRBV2
J gene: TRBJ2-1
D gene: .
clone size: .
CDR3 length: 14